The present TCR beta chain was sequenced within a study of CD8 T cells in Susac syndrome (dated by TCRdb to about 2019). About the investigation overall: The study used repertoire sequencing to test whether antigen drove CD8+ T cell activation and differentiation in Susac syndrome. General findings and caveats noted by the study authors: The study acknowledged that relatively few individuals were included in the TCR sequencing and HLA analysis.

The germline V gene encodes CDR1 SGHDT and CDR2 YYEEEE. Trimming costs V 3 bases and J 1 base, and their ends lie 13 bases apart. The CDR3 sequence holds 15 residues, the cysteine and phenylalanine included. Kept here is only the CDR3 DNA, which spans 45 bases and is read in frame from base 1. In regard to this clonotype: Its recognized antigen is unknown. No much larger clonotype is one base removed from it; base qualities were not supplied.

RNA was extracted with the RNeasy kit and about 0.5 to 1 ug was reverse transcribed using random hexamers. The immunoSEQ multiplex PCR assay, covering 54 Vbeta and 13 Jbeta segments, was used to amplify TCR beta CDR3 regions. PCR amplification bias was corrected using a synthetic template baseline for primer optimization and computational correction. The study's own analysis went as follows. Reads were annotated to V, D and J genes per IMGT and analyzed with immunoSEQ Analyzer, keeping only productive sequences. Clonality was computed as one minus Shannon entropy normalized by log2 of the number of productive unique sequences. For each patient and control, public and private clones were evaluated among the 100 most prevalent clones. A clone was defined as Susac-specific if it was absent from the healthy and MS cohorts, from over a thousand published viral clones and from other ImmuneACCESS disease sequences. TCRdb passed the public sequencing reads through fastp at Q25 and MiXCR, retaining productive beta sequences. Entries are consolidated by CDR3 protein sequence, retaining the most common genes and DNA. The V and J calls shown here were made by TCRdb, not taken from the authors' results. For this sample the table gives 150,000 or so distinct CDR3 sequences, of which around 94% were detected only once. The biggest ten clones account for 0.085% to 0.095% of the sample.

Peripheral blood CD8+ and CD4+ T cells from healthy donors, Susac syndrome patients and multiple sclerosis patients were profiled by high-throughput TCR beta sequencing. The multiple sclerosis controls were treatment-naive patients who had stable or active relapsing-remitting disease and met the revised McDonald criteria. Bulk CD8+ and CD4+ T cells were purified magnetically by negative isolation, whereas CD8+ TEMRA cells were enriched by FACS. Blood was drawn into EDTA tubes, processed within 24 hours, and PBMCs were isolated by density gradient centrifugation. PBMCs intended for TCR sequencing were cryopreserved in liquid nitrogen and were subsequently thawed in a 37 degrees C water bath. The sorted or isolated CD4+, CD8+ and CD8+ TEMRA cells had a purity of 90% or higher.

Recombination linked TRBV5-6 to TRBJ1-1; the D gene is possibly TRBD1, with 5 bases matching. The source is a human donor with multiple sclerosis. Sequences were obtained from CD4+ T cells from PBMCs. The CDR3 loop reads CASSSARGGNTEAFF. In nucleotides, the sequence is TGTGCCAGCAGCTCGGCGCGGGGGGGGAACACTGAAGCTTTCTTT.